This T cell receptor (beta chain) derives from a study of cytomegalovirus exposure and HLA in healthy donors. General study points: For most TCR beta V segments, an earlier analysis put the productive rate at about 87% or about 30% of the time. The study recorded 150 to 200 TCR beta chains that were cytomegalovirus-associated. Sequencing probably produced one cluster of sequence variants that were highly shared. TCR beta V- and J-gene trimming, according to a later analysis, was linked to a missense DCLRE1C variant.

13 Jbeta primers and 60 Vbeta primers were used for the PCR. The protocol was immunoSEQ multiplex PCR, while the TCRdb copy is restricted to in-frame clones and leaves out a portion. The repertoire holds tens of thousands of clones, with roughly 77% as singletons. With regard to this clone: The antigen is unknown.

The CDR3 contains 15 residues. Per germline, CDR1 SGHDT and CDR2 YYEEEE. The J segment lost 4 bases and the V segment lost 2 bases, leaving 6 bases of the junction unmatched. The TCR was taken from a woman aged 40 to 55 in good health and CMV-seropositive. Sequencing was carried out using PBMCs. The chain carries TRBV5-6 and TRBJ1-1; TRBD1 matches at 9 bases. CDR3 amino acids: CASSFGSTGGTEAFF. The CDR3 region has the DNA TGTGCCAGCAGCTTTGGGTCGACAGGGGGCACTGAAGCTTTCTTT.